This TCR beta chain was documented in a study of control samples from healthy donors and cancer patients. CDR1 is SGDLS, CDR2 YYNGEE, per germline. This CDR3 is built from 15 residues. J was trimmed by 0 bases and V by 5 bases; bases with no gene match: 4. Method: immunoSEQ multiplex PCR; TCRdb's copy keeps in-frame clones and lacks some. The table has approximately 110,000 clones, roughly 91% seen once; the top ten hold approximately 16%. The receptor comes from a woman aged 45-59 years in good health. Sequencing was done on a sample of blood. The chain is built from TRBV9 and TRBJ2-2; 7 positions agree with TRBD1. The DNA of the CDR3 is TGTGCCAGCAGTTCCGGGACAGCGAACACCGGGGAGCTGTTTTTT. It yields the protein CASSSGTANTGELFF.